This T cell receptor (beta chain) was profiled in a study of blood T cell repertoires in COVID-19. This clone was seen a handful of times. The CDR3 runs 16 residues. Trimming cost V 5 bases and J 3 bases, with 19 bases left between them. CDR1 is LNHNV and CDR2 is YYDKDF in the germline V gene (reference sequence). Measured with immunoSEQ multiplex PCR; TCRdb has only the in-frame clones, and not every one. The repertoire has some 130,000 clones, almost 70% of them found once; the top ten carry approximately 2%. The sequence was collected from a woman in her seventies with acute or convalescent COVID-19. J is TRBJ1-1 and V is TRBV15; tentatively, D is TRBD1 (5 bases). The sequencing sample was made of peripheral blood. Here the CDR3 reads CATSERPYRYDTEAFF. CDR3 DNA sequence: TGTGCCACCAGCGAGCGCCCATACAGGTATGACACTGAAGCTTTCTTT.